This T cell receptor beta chain was identified in a study of T cells in localized non-small cell lung cancer. CDR1 is SEHNR and CDR2 is FQNEAQ in the germline V gene (reference sequence). The junction had 7 bases not matched to a gene; V was cut back by 6 bases and J by 2 bases. The CDR3 loop spans 14 amino acids. TCRdb keeps only in-frame clones here, not all; method: immunoSEQ multiplex PCR. The table records fewer than 40,000 clones, 86% of them present only once. Findings and limits, study-wide: A median about 50 of the top 100 tumor clones appeared in adjacent lung. Analysis by sequencing included only one tumor region, so heterogeneity remains possible. Peak T cell clonality was found in uninvolved adjacent lung, exceeding tumor.

A remark on this clone: The antigen is undetermined.

This chain joins TRBV7-9 and TRBJ2-7; TRBD1 agrees at 7 bases. The sequencing here drew on peripheral blood, taken before any cancer treatment. This TCR came from a male donor older than 55 with stage III lung adenocarcinoma. Here the CDR3 reads CASRAATGTYEQYF. CDR3 nucleotide sequence: TGTGCCAGCAGGGCGGCGACAGGGACCTACGAGCAGTACTTC.